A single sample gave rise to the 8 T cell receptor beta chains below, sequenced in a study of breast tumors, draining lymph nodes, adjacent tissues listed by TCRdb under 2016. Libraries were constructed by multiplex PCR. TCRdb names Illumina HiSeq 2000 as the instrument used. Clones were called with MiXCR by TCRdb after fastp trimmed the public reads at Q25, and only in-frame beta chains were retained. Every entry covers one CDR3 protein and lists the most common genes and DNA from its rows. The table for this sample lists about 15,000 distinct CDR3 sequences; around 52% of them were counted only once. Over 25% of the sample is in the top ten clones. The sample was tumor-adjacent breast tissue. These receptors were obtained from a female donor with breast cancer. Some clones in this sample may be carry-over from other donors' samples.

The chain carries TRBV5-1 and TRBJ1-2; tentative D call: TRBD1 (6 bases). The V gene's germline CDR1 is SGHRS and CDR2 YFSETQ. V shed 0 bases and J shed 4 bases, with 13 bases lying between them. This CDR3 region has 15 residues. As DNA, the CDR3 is TGCGCCAGCAGCTTGGTGTCAGGGGTGGGCTATGGCTACACCTTC. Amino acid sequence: CASSLVSGVGYGYTF.

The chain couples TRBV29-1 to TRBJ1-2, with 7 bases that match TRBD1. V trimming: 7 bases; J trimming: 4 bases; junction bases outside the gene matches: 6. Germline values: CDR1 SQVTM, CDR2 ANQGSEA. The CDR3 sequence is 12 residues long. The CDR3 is CSAGQALYGYTF. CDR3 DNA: TGCAGCGCAGGACAGGCCCTCTATGGCTACACCTTC. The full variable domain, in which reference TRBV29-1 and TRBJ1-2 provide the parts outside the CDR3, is SAVISQKPSRDICQRGTSLTIQCQVDSQVTMMFWYRQQPGQSLTLIATANQGSEATYESGFVIDKFPISRPNLTFSTLTVSNMSPEDSSIYLCSAGQALYGYTFGSGTRLTVV.

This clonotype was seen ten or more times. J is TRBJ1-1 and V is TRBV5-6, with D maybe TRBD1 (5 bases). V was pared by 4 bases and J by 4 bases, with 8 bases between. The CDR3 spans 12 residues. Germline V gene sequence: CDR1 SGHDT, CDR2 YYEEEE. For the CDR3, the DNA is TGTGCCAGCAGCGTCAGGGTCACTGAAGCTTTCTTT. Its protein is CASSVRVTEAFF.

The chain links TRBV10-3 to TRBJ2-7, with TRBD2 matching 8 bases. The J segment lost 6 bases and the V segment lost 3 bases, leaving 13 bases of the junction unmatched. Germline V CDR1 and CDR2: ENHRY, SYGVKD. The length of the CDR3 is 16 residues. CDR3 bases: TGTGCCATCAGTGAAGAACTAGCGGAGGGAAGGGGCGAGCAGTACTTC. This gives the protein CAISEELAEGRGEQYF.

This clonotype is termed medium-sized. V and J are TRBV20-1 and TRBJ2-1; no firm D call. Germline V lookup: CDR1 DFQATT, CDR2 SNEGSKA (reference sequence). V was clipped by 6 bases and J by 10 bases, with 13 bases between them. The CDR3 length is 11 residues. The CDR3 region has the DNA TGCAGTGCCACGAACCCGGACGAGCAGTTCTTC. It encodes CSATNPDEQFF.

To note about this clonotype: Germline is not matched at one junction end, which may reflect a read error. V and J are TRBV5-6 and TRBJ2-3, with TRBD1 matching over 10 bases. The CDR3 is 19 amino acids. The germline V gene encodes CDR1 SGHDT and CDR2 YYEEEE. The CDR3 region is CASSQTGGAGSLRTDTQYF. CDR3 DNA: TGTGCCAGCAGCCAGACAGGGGGCGCCGGGTCATTACGCACGGATACGCAGTATTTT.

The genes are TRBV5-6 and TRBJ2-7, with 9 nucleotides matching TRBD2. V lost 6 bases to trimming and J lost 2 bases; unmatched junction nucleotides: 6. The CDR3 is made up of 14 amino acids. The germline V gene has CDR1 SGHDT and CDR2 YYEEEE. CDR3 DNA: TGTGCCAGCAACTCGGGCGGGAGGGCCTACGAGCAGTACTTC. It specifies CASNSGGRAYEQYF.

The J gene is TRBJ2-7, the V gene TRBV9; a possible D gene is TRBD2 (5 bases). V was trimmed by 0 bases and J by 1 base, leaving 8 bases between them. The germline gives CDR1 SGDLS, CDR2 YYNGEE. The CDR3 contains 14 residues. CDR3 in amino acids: CASSVGGDSYEQYF. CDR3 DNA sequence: TGTGCCAGCAGCGTAGGGGGAGATTCCTACGAGCAGTACTTC.